This passage covers 27 T cell receptor beta chains from one sample sequenced in a study of blood T cell repertoires in COVID-19. Assay: immunoSEQ multiplex PCR; the TCRdb copy retains only in-frame clones and omits some. The sample yields approximately 350,000 clones, about 90% seen once. The source material was PBMCs or T cells enriched from blood (not recorded which). The receptors shown here come from a woman aged 25-40 years who had recovered from COVID-19.

The rearrangement uses TRBV7-9 and TRBJ2-5, with D perhaps TRBD2 (5 bases). This CDR3 comprises 14 residues. V was shortened by 5 bases and J by 4 bases, with 14 bases between the two germline ends. In germline, CDR1 is SEHNR, CDR2 FQNEAQ (reference sequence). The CDR3 DNA reads as TGTGCCAGCAGCCCTAGAGGGTTAGGAGAGACCCAGTACTTC. Translation: CASSPRGLGETQYF.

The J gene is TRBJ2-3, the V gene TRBV10-3; D may be TRBD2 (6 bases). Trimming shortened V by 2 bases and J by 4 bases, and 10 bases separated the two germline ends. CDR1 is ENHRY, CDR2 SYGVKD, per germline. This CDR3 has 14 amino acids. The CDR3 region is CAISERGGADTQYF. The CDR3 nucleotides are TGTGCCATCAGTGAGAGGGGCGGGGCAGATACGCAGTATTTT.

The rearrangement uses TRBV5-1 and TRBJ1-4; 8 bases agree with TRBD1. This CDR3 contains 14 residues. In germline, CDR1 is SGHRS, CDR2 YFSETQ. J was trimmed by 7 bases and V by 4 bases; bases with no gene match: 6. CDR3 DNA: TGCGCCAGCAGCCATGGACAGGGTGCTGAAAAACTGTTTTTT. Translating it yields CASSHGQGAEKLFF.

V is TRBV10-3 and J is TRBJ1-6, with TRBD1 identical over 8 bases. This CDR3 region has 14 residues. The germline V gene encodes CDR1 ENHRY and CDR2 SYGVKD. V was clipped by 6 bases and J by 8 bases; unmatched bases: 6. CDR3: CAIRGQVVDSPLHF. CDR3 nucleotide sequence: TGTGCCATCAGGGGACAGGTAGTTGATTCACCCCTCCACTTT.

This clone turned up a few times. V gene TRBV12-3 or TRBV12-4 combines with J gene TRBJ1-1; TRBD1 agrees at 7 bases. The CDR3 extends over 13 amino acids. After removal of 5 bases from V and 4 bases from J, the junction contained 4 bases not matched to a gene. The CDR3 spells CASSRQGGTEAFF. The CDR3, as DNA: TGTGCCAGCAGTAGACAGGGTGGCACTGAAGCTTTCTTT.

The gene calls are TRBV25-1 and TRBJ1-2; no firm D call. CDR3 length: 14 residues. V lost 2 bases and J 1 base, leaving 8 bases between the germline ends. Germline V gene sequence: CDR1 MGHDK, CDR2 SYGVNS. The CDR3 sequence: CASSERGFNYGYTF. The CDR3 DNA follows: TGTGCCAGCAGTGAAAGAGGATTTAACTATGGCTACACCTTC.

A few counts support this clone. The chain combines TRBV2 with TRBJ2-7; D is unclear. Germline lookup yields CDR1 SNHLY and CDR2 FYNNEI. This CDR3 region has 13 residues. The germline V and J ends were trimmed by 1 base and 6 bases, with 10 bases remaining between them. CDR3 bases: TGTGCCAGCAGTGAAGGTTGGGCTTCCGAGCAGTACTTC. It is translated as CASSEGWASEQYF.

This chain links TRBV19 with TRBJ2-1; D gene unclear. V lost 2 bases and J 3 bases, leaving 5 bases between the germline ends. Germline V gene data show CDR1 as LNHDA and CDR2 as SQIVND (reference sequence). The CDR3 has 13 amino acids. This CDR3 is CASSIQDYNEQFF. The CDR3 nucleotides read TGTGCCAGTAGTATACAGGACTACAATGAGCAGTTCTTC.

The J gene is TRBJ2-3, the V gene TRBV5-1; maybe TRBD2 (6 bases). CDR1 is SGHRS and CDR2 is YFSETQ in the germline V gene. The CDR3 totals 14 residues. V was pared by 4 bases and J by 11 bases, with 20 bases between. The chain's CDR3 is CASSPAQTGLLQYF. The CDR3, as DNA: TGCGCCAGCAGCCCAGCCCAAACGGGACTCCTGCAGTATTTT.

This clone was seen only once. The chain uses TRBV18 and TRBJ1-1; D may be TRBD1 (5 bases). CDR1 KGHSH and CDR2 LQKENI come from the germline V gene. The CDR3 contains 15 residues. Between the trimmed V and J ends, which lost 6 bases and 4 bases, there was a span of 18 bases. CDR3 sequence: CASSSGAGWSTEAFF. The CDR3 nucleotides are TGTGCCAGCTCCAGTGGGGCAGGGTGGTCCACTGAAGCTTTCTTT. Using reference TRBV18 and TRBJ1-1 for the parts outside the CDR3, the full variable domain is NAGVMQNPRHLVRRRGQEARLRCSPMKGHSHVYWYRQLPEEGLKFMVYLQKENIIDESGMPKERFSAEFPKEGPSILRIQQVVRGDSAAYFCASSSGAGWSTEAFFGQGTRLTVV.

This chain uses TRBV12-3 or TRBV12-4 with TRBJ1-1, with no clear D. The CDR3 is 12 residues long. The ends were cut back, 6 bases at V and 5 bases at J, with 10 bases in the middle. The CDR3 bases are TGTGCCAGCAGGAAGTCCGGTACTGAAGCTTTCTTT. It specifies CASRKSGTEAFF.

The chain uses TRBV15 and TRBJ1-5, with 8 bases matching TRBD1. In germline, CDR1 is LNHNV, CDR2 YYDKDF (reference sequence). The CDR3 totals 17 residues. The junction had 7 bases not matched to a gene; V was cut back by 1 base and J by 2 bases. In DNA form, the CDR3 reads TGTGCCACCAGCAGAGGATCAGGGGGCGCGGGCAATCAGCCCCAGCATTTT. The encoded protein is CATSRGSGGAGNQPQHF.

A few counts support this clone. This rearrangement joins TRBV3-1 (or the pseudogene TRBV3-2) to TRBJ1-4; no firm D call. From germline, CDR1 is LGHDT and CDR2 YNNKEL (reference sequence). CDR3 size: 16 residues. The V and J ends lost 4 bases and 0 bases respectively, with 12 bases between them. CDR3 sequence: CASSLAGSTTNEKLFF. In DNA form, the CDR3 reads TGTGCCAGCAGCCTAGCGGGGTCAACAACTAATGAAAAACTGTTTTTT.

V usage is TRBV20-1 and J usage is TRBJ2-7, with D possibly TRBD2 on 5 matching bases. The CDR3 length is 15 residues. Germline assignment: CDR1 DFQATT and CDR2 SNEGSKA (reference sequence). Trimming left V 3 bases short and J 0 bases short, with 15 bases between. CDR3 amino acids: CSASFGGGGSYEQYF. The DNA of the CDR3 is TGCAGTGCTAGTTTTGGAGGAGGAGGCTCCTACGAGCAGTACTTC.

This clone appeared once. The V gene is TRBV7-9, the J gene TRBJ2-7; maybe TRBD2 (5 bases). The V end was cut by 5 bases, the J end by 4 bases, with 9 bases between. In germline, CDR1 is SEHNR, CDR2 FQNEAQ (reference sequence). This CDR3 is built from 12 residues. CDR3 loop: CASSPWRYEQYF. As DNA, the CDR3 is TGTGCCAGCAGCCCGTGGAGGTACGAGCAGTACTTC.

V and J are TRBV7-9 and TRBJ1-3, with 7 bases fitting TRBD1. The ends lost 5 bases at V and 0 bases at J; junction bases unmatched: 1. This CDR3 is 14 amino acids long. Germline lookup yields CDR1 SEHNR and CDR2 FQNEAQ (reference sequence). This CDR3 is CASSRQGSGNTIYF. In DNA form, the CDR3 reads TGTGCCAGCAGCCGACAGGGCTCTGGAAACACCATATATTTT.

This clone was counted between two and nine times. This chain links TRBV5-1 with TRBJ2-2; 11 bases align to TRBD1. Trimming at V came to 3 bases and at J to 5 bases, leaving 3 bases not matched to a gene. This CDR3 comprises 15 residues. Germline V gives CDR1 SGHRS, CDR2 YFSETQ. The CDR3 sequence: CASSSGQGVTGELFF. The CDR3 coding sequence is TGCGCCAGCAGCTCGGGACAGGGGGTAACCGGGGAGCTGTTTTTT.

The rearrangement links TRBV11-3 to TRBJ1-2, with 7 bases identical to TRBD1. Germline values: CDR1 SGHNT, CDR2 YENEEA. The CDR3 has 16 amino acids. Unmatched junction bases numbered 9, after V lost 2 bases and J lost 3 bases. This CDR3 is CASSLSPDRVHYGYTF. The DNA for the CDR3 is TGTGCCAGCAGCTTATCTCCCGACAGGGTGCACTATGGCTACACCTTC.

The V gene is TRBV5-1, the J gene TRBJ2-6; tentatively, D is TRBD1 (5 bases). CDR1 and CDR2 from the germline V gene are SGHRS and YFSETQ. The ends were cut back, 0 bases at V and 2 bases at J, with 9 bases in the middle. The CDR3 length is 16 residues. Written as DNA, the CDR3 is TGCGCCAGCAGCTTGGAACCAGGGACTGGGGCCAACGTCCTGACTTTC. This sequence encodes CASSLEPGTGANVLTF.

The chain employs TRBV29-1 and TRBJ1-1, with D unresolved. Germline CDR1 reads SQVTM; CDR2 reads ANQGSEA. This CDR3 region has 15 residues. Trimming took 1 base from V and 0 from J, leaving 12 bases between them. DNA for the CDR3: TGCAGCGTTGAAGGATCGGCCGGAGTGAACACTGAAGCTTTCTTT. Protein: CSVEGSAGVNTEAFF.

The chain couples TRBV7-2 to TRBJ2-7; perhaps TRBD1 as D (5 bases). The V and J ends lost 1 base and 6 bases respectively, with 13 bases between them. CDR3 size: 14 residues. CDR1 SGHTA and CDR2 FQGNSA come from the germline V gene. The CDR3 nucleotides read TGTGCCAGCAGCTTAGATGCAGGGAATTTCGAGCAGTACTTC. Translation: CASSLDAGNFEQYF.

The chain couples TRBV12-3 or TRBV12-4 to TRBJ1-4; TRBD1 matches 7 bases. The CDR3 totals 13 residues. J gave up 7 bases and V 6 bases, and 5 bases lay outside the gene matches. CDR3 sequence (DNA): TGTGCCAGCAGGAACAGGGGTGGTGAAAAACTGTTTTTT. Translated, it gives CASRNRGGEKLFF.

The chain uses TRBV11-1 and TRBJ2-1, with D perhaps matching TRBD2 (7 bases). The germline V and J ends were trimmed by 5 bases and 8 bases, with 19 bases remaining between them. The germline CDR1 and CDR2 sequences are SGHAT and FQDESV (reference sequence). CDR3 length equals 15 residues. DNA of the CDR3: TGTGCCAGCAGCGTAAGGGGGGCAGGGAGGGATGAGCAGTTCTTC. It encodes CASSVRGAGRDEQFF.

The rearrangement joins TRBV7-3 to TRBJ1-1; TRBD1 agrees at 8 bases. Per germline, CDR1 SGHTA and CDR2 FQGTGA. The CDR3 contains 16 residues. With V trimmed by 5 bases and J by 4 bases, 12 bases remained unmatched. CDR3 DNA: TGTGCCAGCAGCCCACTGACAGGGGAAGGTATCACTGAAGCTTTCTTT. This codes for CASSPLTGEGITEAFF.

This clone was counted a single time. The germline gene is not matched at one end of the junction; a read error may be the cause. The chain joins TRBV7-7 to TRBJ2-5; 8 bases map to TRBD2. CDR3 size: 15 residues. CDR1 and CDR2 (germline): SSHAT, FNYEAQ (reference sequence). The CDR3 sequence: CASSLGSGGQETQYF. Here the CDR3 DNA reads TGTGCTAGCAGCTTGGGAAGCGGGGGCCAAGAGACCCAGTACTTC.

This chain uses TRBV30 with TRBJ2-7; D possibly corresponds to TRBD1 (6 bases). The CDR3 consists of 12 residues. V was clipped by 3 bases and J by 2 bases, with 8 bases between them. Germline V gene sequence: CDR1 GTSNPN, CDR2 SVGIG (reference sequence). The CDR3 DNA reads as TGTGCCTGGAGGACAGGCCCCTACGAGCAGTACTTC. This codes for CAWRTGPYEQYF.

This chain joins TRBV7-8 and TRBJ2-1, with TRBD2 matching 9 bases. CDR1 SGHVS and CDR2 FQNEAQ come from the germline V gene. V was pared by 4 bases and J by 10 bases, with 11 bases of the junction left unmatched. The CDR3 runs to 15 residues. The CDR3 here is CASSSSRGGAGEQFF. The CDR3 DNA reads TGTGCCAGCAGCTCCTCCCGCGGGGGGGCTGGGGAGCAGTTCTTC.